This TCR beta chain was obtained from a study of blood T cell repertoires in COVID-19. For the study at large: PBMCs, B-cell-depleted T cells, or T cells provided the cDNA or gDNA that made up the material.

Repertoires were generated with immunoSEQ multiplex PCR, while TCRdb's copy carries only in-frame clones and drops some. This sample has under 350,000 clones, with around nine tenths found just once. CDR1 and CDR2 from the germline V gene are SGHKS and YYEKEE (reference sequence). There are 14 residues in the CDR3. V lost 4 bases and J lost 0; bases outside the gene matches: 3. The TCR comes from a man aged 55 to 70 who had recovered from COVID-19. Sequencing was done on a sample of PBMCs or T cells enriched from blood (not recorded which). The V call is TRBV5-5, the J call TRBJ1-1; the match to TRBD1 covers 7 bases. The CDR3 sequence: CASSPTGMNTEAFF. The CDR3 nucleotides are TGTGCCAGCAGCCCGACAGGGATGAACACTGAAGCTTTCTTT. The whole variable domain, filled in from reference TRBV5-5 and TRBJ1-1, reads DAGVTQSPTHLIKTRGQQVTLRCSPISGHKSVSWYQQVLGQGPQFIFQYYEKEERGRGNFPDRFSARQFPNYSSELNVNALLLGDSALYLCASSPTGMNTEAFFGQGTRLTVV.